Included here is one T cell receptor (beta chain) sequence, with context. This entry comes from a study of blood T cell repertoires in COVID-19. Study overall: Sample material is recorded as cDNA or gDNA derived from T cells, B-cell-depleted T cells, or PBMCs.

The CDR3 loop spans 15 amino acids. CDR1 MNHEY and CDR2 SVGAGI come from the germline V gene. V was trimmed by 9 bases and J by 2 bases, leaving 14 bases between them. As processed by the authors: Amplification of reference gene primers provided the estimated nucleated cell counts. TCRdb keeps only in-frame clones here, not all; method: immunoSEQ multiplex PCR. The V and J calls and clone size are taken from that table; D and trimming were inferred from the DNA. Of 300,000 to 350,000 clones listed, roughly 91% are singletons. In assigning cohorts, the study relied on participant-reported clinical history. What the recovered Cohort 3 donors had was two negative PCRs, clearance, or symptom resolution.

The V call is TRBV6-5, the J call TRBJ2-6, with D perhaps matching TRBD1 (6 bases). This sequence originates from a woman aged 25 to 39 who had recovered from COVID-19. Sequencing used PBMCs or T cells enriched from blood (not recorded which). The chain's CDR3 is CARGGALPGANVLTF. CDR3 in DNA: TGTGCCAGAGGGGGAGCGCTACCTGGGGCCAACGTCCTGACTTTC.